This T cell receptor (beta chain) was observed in a study of cytomegalovirus exposure and HLA in healthy donors. Study-level findings and limits: CMV serostatus alone was available as immune exposure information. A prior analysis recorded that most TCR beta V segments were productive about 87% or about 30% of the time.

In the case of this clone: Its antigen is undetermined.

Per the germline V gene, CDR1 is SGHTA and CDR2 is FQGTGA. The CDR3 contains 14 residues. Trimming cost V 8 bases and J 4 bases, with 15 bases left between them. The study sampled nominally healthy donors, though unrecorded immune exposures were likely. 13 Jbeta primers and 60 Vbeta primers were used for the PCR. Source study methods: In a later analysis, of some 80 million unique beta chains, about 11 million appeared in at least two donors. Clones were read by immunoSEQ multiplex PCR, and TCRdb kept only the in-frame ones, dropping some. The D gene and trimming were derived from the DNA, and the V and J assignments and clone size from that table. The sample lists under 250,000 clones, roughly 84% seen once, with 0.2% to 0.25% in the top ten.

The rearrangement uses TRBV7-3 and TRBJ2-1; D may be TRBD1 (5 bases). The clonotype originates from a girl aged 2 to 10 in good health and CMV-seronegative. Sequenced sample: PBMCs. CDR3 DNA: TGTGCCAGCCAGAGGACAATACTATACAATGAGCAGTTCTTC. The encoded protein is CASQRTILYNEQFF. The full variable domain, its missing parts supplied by reference TRBV7-3 and TRBJ2-1, is GAGVSQTPSNKVTEKGKYVELRCDPISGHTALYWYRQSLGQGPEFLIYFQGTGAADDSGLPNDRFFAVRPEGSVSTLKIQRTERGDSAVYLCASQRTILYNEQFFGPGTRLTVL.